This T cell receptor (beta chain) was documented in a study of liver allograft versus peripheral blood T cells. Study-wide context: Transplanted-liver T cell receptor repertoires were compared with recipients' peripheral blood repertoires.

The CDR3 is made up of 15 amino acids. Trimming removed 5 bases from V and 2 bases from J; junction bases left unmatched: 3. Germline V gene lookup returns CDR1 LNHDA and CDR2 SQIVND (reference sequence). General study points: The authors reported that T cell receptor repertoires inside liver allografts differed from those in peripheral blood.

Via MiXCR, TCRdb re-called the reads, giving one row per CDR3 protein. The sample holds about 14,000 distinct CDR3 sequences, roughly 20% seen once. In the case of this clonotype: Its antigen remains unknown.

This TCR came from a human patient who had a liver transplant. Some T cells here may be from the graft donor. The chain employs TRBV19 and TRBJ1-3, with 10 bases aligning to TRBD1. As DNA, the CDR3 is TGTGCCAGTAGTCCCGGGACAGGGGCTGGAAACACCATATATTTT. Residues: CASSPGTGAGNTIYF.